This T cell receptor beta chain is drawn from a study of blood T cell repertoires in COVID-19. Whole-study context: Spain, Italy and the United States supplied samples that represented acute and convalescent COVID-19. T cells, B-cell-depleted T cells, or PBMCs provided the cDNA or gDNA that served as material.

Study processing details: The authors estimated nucleated cell counts from reference gene primer amplification. Some clones are missing from TCRdb's copy, which holds only in-frame ones; the method was immunoSEQ multiplex PCR. V, J and clone size are taken as reported in that table, and D and trimming were inferred from the DNA itself. The sample has 250,000 to 350,000 clones; about 89% are singletons. The CDR3 consists of 16 residues. V gave up 5 bases and J gave up 1 base, with 17 bases separating them. CDR1 is SGHTA and CDR2 is FQGNSA in the germline V gene. The chain links TRBV7-2 to TRBJ1-1; D remains ambiguous. The sequence derives from an older woman with acute or convalescent COVID-19. Material: peripheral blood. In DNA form, the CDR3 reads TGTGCCAGCAGCCCCCAGCGGCTACGAGGGAACACTGAAGCTTTCTTT. Translated: CASSPQRLRGNTEAFF. Full variable domain (missing parts from reference TRBV7-2 and TRBJ1-1): GAGVSQSPSNKVTEKGKDVELRCDPISGHTALYWYRQSLGQGLEFLIYFQGNSAPDKSGLPSDRFSAERTGGSVSTLTIQRTQQEDSAVYLCASSPQRLRGNTEAFFGQGTRLTVV.